This paragraph covers one T cell receptor beta chain sequence. The data originate from a study of control samples from healthy donors and cancer patients. Trimming cost V 0 bases and J 6 bases, with 5 bases left between them. Germline CDR1 is MNHEY and CDR2 is SVGEGT. The length of the CDR3 is 13 residues. The data were produced by immunoSEQ multiplex PCR, yet TCRdb's version contains in-frame clones alone and is incomplete. Of approximately 130,000 clones in the sample, around 87% were seen once. The sequenced sample was blood. The clonotype comes from a man aged 35-49 years in good health. The chain links TRBV6-2 or TRBV6-3 to TRBJ1-4; the D is unclear. The CDR3 nucleotides read TGTGCCAGCAGTTACTCGCCGTATGAAAAACTGTTTTTT. Its protein is CASSYSPYEKLFF.